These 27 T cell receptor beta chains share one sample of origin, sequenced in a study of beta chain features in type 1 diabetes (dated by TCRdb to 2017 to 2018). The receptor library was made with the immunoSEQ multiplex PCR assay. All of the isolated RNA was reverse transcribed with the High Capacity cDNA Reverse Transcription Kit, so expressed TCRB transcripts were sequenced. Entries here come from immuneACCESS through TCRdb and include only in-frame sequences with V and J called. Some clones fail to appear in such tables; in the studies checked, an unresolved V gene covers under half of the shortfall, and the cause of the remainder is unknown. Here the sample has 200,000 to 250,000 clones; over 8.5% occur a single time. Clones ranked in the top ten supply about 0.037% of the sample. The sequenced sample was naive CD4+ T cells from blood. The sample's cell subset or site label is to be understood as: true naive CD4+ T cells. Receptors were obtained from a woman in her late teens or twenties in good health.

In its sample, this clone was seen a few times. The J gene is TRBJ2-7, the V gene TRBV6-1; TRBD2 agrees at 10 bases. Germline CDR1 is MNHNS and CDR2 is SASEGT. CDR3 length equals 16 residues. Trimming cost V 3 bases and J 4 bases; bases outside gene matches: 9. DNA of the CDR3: TGTGCCAGCAGTGATCCCAGCGGGAGGGCCCGTTACGAGCAGTACTTC. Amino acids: CASSDPSGRARYEQYF.

CDR3 nucleotides: TGCGCCAGCAGCTTGGTAGAAGAGACCCAGTACTTC. It is translated as CASSLVEETQYF. The chain carries TRBV5-1 and TRBJ2-5; no reliable D call. This CDR3 region has 12 residues. The V gene's germline CDR1 is SGHRS and CDR2 YFSETQ. V dropped 0 bases and J dropped 3 bases, with 3 bases sitting between them.

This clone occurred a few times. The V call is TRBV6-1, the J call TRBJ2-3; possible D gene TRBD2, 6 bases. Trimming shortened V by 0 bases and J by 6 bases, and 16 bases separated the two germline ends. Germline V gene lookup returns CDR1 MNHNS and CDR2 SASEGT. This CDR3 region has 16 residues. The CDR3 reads CASSEAESGGIDTQYF. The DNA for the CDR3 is TGTGCCAGCAGTGAAGCAGAGTCTGGAGGGATTGATACGCAGTATTTT.

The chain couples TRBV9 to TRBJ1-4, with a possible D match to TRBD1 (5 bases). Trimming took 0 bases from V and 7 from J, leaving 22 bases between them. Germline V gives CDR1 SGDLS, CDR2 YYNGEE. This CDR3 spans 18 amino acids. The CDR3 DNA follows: TGTGCCAGCAGCGTAGTCCGCATCCGTCCGGGACTGGGTGAAAAACTGTTTTTT. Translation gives CASSVVRIRPGLGEKLFF.

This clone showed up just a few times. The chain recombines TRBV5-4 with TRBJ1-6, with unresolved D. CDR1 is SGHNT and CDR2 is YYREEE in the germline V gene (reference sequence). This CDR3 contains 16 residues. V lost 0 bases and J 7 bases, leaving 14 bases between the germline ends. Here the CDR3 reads CASSLAPGRSNSPLHF. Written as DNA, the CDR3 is TGTGCCAGCAGCTTGGCCCCGGGGAGATCGAATTCACCCCTCCACTTT.

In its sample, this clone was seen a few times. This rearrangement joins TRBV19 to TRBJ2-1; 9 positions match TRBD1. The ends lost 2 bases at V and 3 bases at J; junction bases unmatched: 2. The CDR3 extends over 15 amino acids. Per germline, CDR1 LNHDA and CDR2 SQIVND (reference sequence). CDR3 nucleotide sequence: TGTGCCAGTAGTATATGGGGACAGGGCTACAATGAGCAGTTCTTC. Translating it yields CASSIWGQGYNEQFF.

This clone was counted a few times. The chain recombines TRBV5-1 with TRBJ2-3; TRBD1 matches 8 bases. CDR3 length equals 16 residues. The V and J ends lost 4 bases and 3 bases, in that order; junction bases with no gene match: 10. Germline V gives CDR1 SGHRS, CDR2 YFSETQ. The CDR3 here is CASSGGQGWRTDTQYF. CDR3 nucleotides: TGCGCCAGCAGCGGAGGACAGGGCTGGCGTACAGATACGCAGTATTTT.

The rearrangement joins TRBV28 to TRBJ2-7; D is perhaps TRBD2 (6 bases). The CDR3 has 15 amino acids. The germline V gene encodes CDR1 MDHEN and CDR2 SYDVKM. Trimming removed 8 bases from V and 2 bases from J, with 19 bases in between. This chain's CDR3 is CASHTAGSRPYEQYF. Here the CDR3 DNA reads TGTGCCAGCCATACTGCCGGGAGTAGACCCTACGAGCAGTACTTC. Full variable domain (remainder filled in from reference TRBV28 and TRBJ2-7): DVKVTQSSRYLVKRTGEKVFLECVQDMDHENMFWYRQDPGLGLRLIYFSYDVKMKEKGDIPEGYSVSREKKERFSLILESASTNQTSMYLCASHTAGSRPYEQYFGPGTRLTVT.

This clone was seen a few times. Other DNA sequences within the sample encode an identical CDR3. The CDR3 loop is CASSPGQGPDTQYF. In DNA form, the CDR3 reads TGCGCCAGCAGCCCGGGACAGGGGCCAGATACGCAGTATTTT. The chain combines TRBV5-1 with TRBJ2-3, with 10 bases fitting TRBD1. Germline-derived CDR1 and CDR2 are SGHRS and YFSETQ. J lost 4 bases, V lost 4 bases, and 3 bases had no gene match. The CDR3 extends over 14 amino acids.

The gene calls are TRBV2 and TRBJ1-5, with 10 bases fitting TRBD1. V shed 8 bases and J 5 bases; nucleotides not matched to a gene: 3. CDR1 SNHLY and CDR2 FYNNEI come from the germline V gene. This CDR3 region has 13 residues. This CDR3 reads CASRDRGDQPQHF. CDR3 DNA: TGTGCCAGCCGGGACAGGGGAGATCAGCCCCAGCATTTT.

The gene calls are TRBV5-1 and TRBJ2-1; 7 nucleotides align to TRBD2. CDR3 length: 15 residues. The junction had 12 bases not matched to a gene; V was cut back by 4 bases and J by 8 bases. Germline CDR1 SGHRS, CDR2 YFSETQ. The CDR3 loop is CASSLREAVGDEQFF. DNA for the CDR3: TGCGCCAGCAGCCTTCGGGAGGCCGTGGGGGATGAGCAGTTCTTC.

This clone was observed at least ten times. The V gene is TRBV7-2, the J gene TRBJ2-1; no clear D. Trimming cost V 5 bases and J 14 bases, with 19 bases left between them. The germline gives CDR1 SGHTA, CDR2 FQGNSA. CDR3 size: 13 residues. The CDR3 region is CASSQARLPPEFF. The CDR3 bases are TGTGCCAGCAGCCAAGCGCGACTCCCTCCGGAGTTCTTC.

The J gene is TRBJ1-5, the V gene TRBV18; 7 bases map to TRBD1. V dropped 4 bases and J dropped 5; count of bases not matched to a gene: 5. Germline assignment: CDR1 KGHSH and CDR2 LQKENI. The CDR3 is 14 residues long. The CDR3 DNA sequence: TGTGCCAGCTCACAACAGGGGTTTGATCAGCCCCAGCATTTT. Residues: CASSQQGFDQPQHF.

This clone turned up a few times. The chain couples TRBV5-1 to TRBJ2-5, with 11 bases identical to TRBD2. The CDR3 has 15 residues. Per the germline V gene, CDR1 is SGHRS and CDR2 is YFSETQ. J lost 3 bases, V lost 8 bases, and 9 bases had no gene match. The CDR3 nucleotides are TGCGCCAGTTTCACCGTAGCGGGAGGGAAAGAGACCCAGTACTTC. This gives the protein CASFTVAGGKETQYF.

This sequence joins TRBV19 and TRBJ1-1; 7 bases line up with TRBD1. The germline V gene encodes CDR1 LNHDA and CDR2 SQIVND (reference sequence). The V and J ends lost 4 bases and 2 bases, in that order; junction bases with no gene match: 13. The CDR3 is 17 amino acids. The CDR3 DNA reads TGTGCCAGTAGTAGGGGGTTACCGGGACAGAGAAACACTGAAGCTTTCTTT. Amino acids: CASSRGLPGQRNTEAFF.

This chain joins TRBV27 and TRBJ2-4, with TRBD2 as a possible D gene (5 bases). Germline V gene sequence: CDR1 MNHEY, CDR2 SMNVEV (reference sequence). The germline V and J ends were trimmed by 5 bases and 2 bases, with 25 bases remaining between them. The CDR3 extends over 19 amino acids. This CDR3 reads CASSPRTEMRPTSKNIQYF. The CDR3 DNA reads TGTGCCAGCAGTCCCCGGACTGAGATGAGGCCAACGTCCAAAAACATTCAGTACTTC.

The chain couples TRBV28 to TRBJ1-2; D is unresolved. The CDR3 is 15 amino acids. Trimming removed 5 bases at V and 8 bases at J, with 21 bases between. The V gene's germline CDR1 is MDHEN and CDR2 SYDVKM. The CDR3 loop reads CASSLPEGYGNGYTF. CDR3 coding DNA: TGTGCCAGCAGTCTCCCTGAGGGTTATGGGAACGGCTACACCTTC.

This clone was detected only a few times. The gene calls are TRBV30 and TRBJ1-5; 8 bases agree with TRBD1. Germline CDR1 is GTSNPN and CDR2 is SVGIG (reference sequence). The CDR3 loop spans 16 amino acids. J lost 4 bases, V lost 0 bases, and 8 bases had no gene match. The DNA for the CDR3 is TGTGCCTGGAGTGTACAAGGGACAGGCTATAATCAGCCCCAGCATTTT. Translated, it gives CAWSVQGTGYNQPQHF. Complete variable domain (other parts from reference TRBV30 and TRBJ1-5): SQTIHQWPATLVQPVGSPLSLECTVEGTSNPNLYWYRQAAGRGLQLLFYSVGIGQISSEVPQNLSASRPQDRQFILSSKKLLLSDSGFYLCAWSVQGTGYNQPQHFGDGTRLSIL.

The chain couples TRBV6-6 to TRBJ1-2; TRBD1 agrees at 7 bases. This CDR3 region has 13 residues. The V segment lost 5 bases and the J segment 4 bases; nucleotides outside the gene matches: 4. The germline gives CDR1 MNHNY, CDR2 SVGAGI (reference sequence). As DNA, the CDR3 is TGTGCCAGCAGTAGGGGGACAGTCTATGGCTACACCTTC. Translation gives CASSRGTVYGYTF.

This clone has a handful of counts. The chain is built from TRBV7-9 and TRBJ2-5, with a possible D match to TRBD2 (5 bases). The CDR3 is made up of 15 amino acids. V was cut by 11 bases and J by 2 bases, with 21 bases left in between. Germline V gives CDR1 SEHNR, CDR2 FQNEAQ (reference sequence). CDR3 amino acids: CAYRARPGSQETQYF. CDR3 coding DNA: TGTGCCTACCGTGCCCGGCCGGGATCACAAGAGACCCAGTACTTC.

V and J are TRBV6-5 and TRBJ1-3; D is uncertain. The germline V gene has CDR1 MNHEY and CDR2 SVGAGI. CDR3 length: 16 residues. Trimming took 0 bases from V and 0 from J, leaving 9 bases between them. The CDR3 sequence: CASSYSDGLSGNTIYF. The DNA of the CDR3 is TGTGCCAGCAGTTACTCCGACGGACTCTCTGGAAACACCATATATTTT.

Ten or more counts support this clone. The CDR3 coding sequence is TGCAGCGTTGAAGACAGGGGCGTCTACGAGCAGTACTTC. Protein product: CSVEDRGVYEQYF. This chain connects TRBV29-1 to TRBJ2-7, with D possibly TRBD1 on 6 matching bases. Between the trimmed V and J ends, which lost 0 bases and 3 bases, there was a span of 9 bases. Germline assignment: CDR1 SQVTM and CDR2 ANQGSEA. The CDR3 extends over 13 amino acids.

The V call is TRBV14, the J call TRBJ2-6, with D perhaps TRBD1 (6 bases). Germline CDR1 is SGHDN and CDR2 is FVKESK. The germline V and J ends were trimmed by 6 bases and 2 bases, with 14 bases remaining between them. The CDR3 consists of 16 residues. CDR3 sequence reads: CASSQIQGAGANVLTF. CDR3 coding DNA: TGTGCCAGCAGTCAAATACAGGGAGCTGGGGCCAACGTCCTGACTTTC.

In DNA form, the CDR3 reads TGTGCCAGCAGTGACCGGTCCTACGAGCAGTACTTC. Translating it yields CASSDRSYEQYF. V is TRBV25-1 and J is TRBJ2-7; D is unresolved. The CDR3 runs to 12 residues. Trimming removed 3 bases from V and 1 base from J, with 4 bases in between. Germline V CDR1 and CDR2: MGHDK, SYGVNS.

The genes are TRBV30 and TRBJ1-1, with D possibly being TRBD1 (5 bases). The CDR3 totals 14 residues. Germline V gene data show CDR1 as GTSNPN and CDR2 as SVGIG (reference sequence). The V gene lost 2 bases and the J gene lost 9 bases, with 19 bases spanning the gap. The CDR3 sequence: CAWSSRGRNLKAFF. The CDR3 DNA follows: TGTGCCTGGAGTTCTAGGGGCAGGAACCTTAAAGCTTTCTTT.

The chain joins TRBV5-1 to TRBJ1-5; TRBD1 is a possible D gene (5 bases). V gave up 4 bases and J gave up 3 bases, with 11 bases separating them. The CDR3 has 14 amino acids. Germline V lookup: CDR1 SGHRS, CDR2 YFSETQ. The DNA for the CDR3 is TGCGCCAGCAGCCTCGGGGGAATCAATCAGCCCCAGCATTTT. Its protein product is CASSLGGINQPQHF.

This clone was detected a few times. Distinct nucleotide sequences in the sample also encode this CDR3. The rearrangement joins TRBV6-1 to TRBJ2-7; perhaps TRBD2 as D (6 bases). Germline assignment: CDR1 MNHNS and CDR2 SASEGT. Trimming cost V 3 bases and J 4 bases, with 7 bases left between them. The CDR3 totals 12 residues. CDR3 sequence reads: CASSEGRYEQYF. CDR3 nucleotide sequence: TGTGCCAGCAGTGAGGGGAGGTACGAGCAGTACTTC.